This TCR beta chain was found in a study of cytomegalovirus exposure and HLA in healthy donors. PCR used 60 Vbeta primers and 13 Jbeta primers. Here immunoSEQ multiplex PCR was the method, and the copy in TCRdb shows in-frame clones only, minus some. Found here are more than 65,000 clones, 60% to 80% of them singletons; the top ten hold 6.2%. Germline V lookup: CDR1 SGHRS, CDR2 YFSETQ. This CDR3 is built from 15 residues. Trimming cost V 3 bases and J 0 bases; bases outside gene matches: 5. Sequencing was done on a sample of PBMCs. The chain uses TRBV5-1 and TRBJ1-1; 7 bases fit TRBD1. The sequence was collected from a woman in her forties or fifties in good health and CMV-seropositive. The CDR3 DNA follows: TGCGCCAGCAGCTCCGGACAGGCGCTGAACACTGAAGCTTTCTTT. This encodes CASSSGQALNTEAFF.